This T cell receptor (beta chain) originates from a study of blood T cell repertoires in COVID-19. Data came from immunoSEQ multiplex PCR; TCRdb stores just in-frame clones and leaves some out. Among some 31,000 clones listed, around nine tenths were seen once. Only one count was recorded for this clone. The V and J ends lost 0 bases and 7 bases respectively, with 10 bases between them. From germline, CDR1 is MRHNA and CDR2 SNTAGT. The CDR3 is 14 amino acids. The clonotype originates from a human donor in a cohort sampled during active COVID-19. What was sequenced was peripheral blood. V and J are TRBV6-4 and TRBJ1-5, with D perhaps TRBD1 (6 bases). The CDR3: CASSDSGGGQPQHF. The CDR3 nucleotides read TGTGCCAGCAGTGACTCTGGGGGGGGCCAGCCCCAGCATTTT.